This is a list of T cell receptor beta chains from one sample in a study of blood T cell repertoires in COVID-19. The table came from immunoSEQ multiplex PCR; TCRdb's copy has only in-frame clones and leaves some out. The table lists about 300,000 clones, roughly 87% of them singletons. Sequenced input: peripheral blood. The receptors originated from a man aged 18 to 35 with active or convalescent COVID-19. Both conserved end residues are part of each CDR3. The order of the fields is D gene, J gene, V gene, clone size, CDR3 protein, CDR3 DNA. D genes are given only for firm matches. Clone size, where shown, is once, few, many, or a class for clones that have expanded.

D gene: TRBD1; J gene: TRBJ1-5; V gene: TRBV4-1; clone size: -; CDR3 protein: CASSQGRGDQPQHF; CDR3 DNA: TGCGCCAGCAGCCAGGGCAGGGGGGATCAGCCCCAGCATTTT
D gene: TRBD1; J gene: TRBJ1-2; V gene: TRBV4-3; clone size: -; CDR3 protein: CASSQVGQTNYGYTF; CDR3 DNA: TGCGCCAGCAGCCAAGTGGGACAGACTAACTATGGCTACACCTTC
D gene: -; J gene: TRBJ2-1; V gene: TRBV13; clone size: -; CDR3 protein: CASSLTVKNEQFF; CDR3 DNA: TGTGCCAGCAGCTTAACAGTGAAGAATGAGCAGTTCTTC
D gene: TRBD1; J gene: TRBJ2-7; V gene: TRBV29-1; clone size: -; CDR3 protein: CSVDDPGQGSYEQYF; CDR3 DNA: TGCAGCGTTGATGACCCGGGACAGGGGTCCTACGAGCAGTACTTC
D gene: TRBD1; J gene: TRBJ1-1; V gene: TRBV19; clone size: once; CDR3 protein: CASSIWDRATEAFF; CDR3 DNA: TGTGCCAGTAGTATCTGGGACAGGGCCACTGAAGCTTTCTTT
D gene: TRBD2; J gene: TRBJ2-7; V gene: TRBV4-3; clone size: -; CDR3 protein: CASSQEGGLAGLFYEQYF; CDR3 DNA: TGCGCCAGCAGCCAAGAAGGAGGGCTAGCGGGGTTATTCTACGAGCAGTACTTC
D gene: TRBD1; J gene: TRBJ1-4; V gene: TRBV2; clone size: -; CDR3 protein: CASSPTGDGSEKLFF; CDR3 DNA: TGTGCCAGCAGTCCGACAGGGGACGGGAGTGAAAAACTGTTTTTT
D gene: -; J gene: TRBJ1-2; V gene: TRBV24-1; clone size: -; CDR3 protein: CATSWGENYGYTF; CDR3 DNA: TGTGCCACCAGTTGGGGAGAGAACTATGGCTACACCTTC
D gene: TRBD1; J gene: TRBJ1-4; V gene: TRBV2; clone size: -; CDR3 protein: CASRTTGGNEKLFF; CDR3 DNA: TGTGCCAGCAGGACGACAGGGGGCAATGAAAAACTGTTTTTT
D gene: -; J gene: TRBJ1-4; V gene: TRBV6-1; clone size: -; CDR3 protein: CASSAKQGPANEKLFF; CDR3 DNA: TGTGCCAGCAGTGCCAAACAGGGCCCCGCTAATGAAAAACTGTTTTTT
D gene: -; J gene: TRBJ1-1; V gene: TRBV9; clone size: -; CDR3 protein: CASSVDSGTEAFF; CDR3 DNA: TGTGCCAGCAGCGTAGACTCGGGCACTGAAGCTTTCTTT
D gene: TRBD2; J gene: TRBJ2-3; V gene: TRBV6-6; clone size: -; CDR3 protein: CASSYGRSGVLDTQYF; CDR3 DNA: TGTGCCAGCAGTTACGGACGGAGCGGGGTTTTAGATACGCAGTATTTT
D gene: TRBD1; J gene: TRBJ2-2; V gene: TRBV5-1; clone size: -; CDR3 protein: CASGTANTGELFF; CDR3 DNA: TGCGCCAGCGGGACAGCAAACACCGGGGAGCTGTTTTTT
D gene: -; J gene: TRBJ2-1; V gene: TRBV5-1; clone size: -; CDR3 protein: CASSLGGGATNEQFF; CDR3 DNA: TGCGCCAGCAGCTTGGGAGGGGGGGCCACTAATGAGCAGTTCTTC
D gene: -; J gene: TRBJ2-4; V gene: TRBV5-6; clone size: -; CDR3 protein: CASSLYRVAKNIQYF; CDR3 DNA: TGTGCCAGCAGCTTGTACAGGGTGGCCAAAAACATTCAGTACTTC